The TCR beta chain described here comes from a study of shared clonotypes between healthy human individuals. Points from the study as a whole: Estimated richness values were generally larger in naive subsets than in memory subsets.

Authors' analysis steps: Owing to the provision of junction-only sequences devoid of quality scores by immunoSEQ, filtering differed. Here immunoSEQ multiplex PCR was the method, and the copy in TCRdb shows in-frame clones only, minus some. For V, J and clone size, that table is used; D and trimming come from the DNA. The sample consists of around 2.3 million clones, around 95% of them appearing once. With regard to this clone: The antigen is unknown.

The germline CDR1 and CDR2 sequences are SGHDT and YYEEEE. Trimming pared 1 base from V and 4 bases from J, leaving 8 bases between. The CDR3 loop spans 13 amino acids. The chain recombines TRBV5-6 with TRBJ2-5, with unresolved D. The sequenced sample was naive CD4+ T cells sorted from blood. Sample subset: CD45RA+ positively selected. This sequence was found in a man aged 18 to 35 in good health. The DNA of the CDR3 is TGTGCCAGCAGCTTGTGGGTAGTAGAGACCCAGTACTTC. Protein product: CASSLWVVETQYF. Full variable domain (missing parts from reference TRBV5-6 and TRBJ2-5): DAGVTQSPTHLIKTRGQQVTLRCSPKSGHDTVSWYQQALGQGPQFIFQYYEEEERQRGNFPDRFSGHQFPNYSSELNVNALLLGDSALYLCASSLWVVETQYFGPGTRLLVL.